The next 25 T cell receptor beta chains were all read from a single sample in a study of blood T cell repertoires in COVID-19. Repertoires were generated with immunoSEQ multiplex PCR, while TCRdb's copy carries only in-frame clones and drops some. The sample has approximately 200,000 clones, about 84% seen once; the top ten hold roughly 8.7%. Sample: PBMCs or T cells enriched from blood (not recorded which). These receptors originate from a young woman who had recovered from COVID-19.

The chain is built from TRBV28 and TRBJ2-5, with 13 bases fitting TRBD2. CDR1 is MDHEN, CDR2 SYDVKM, per germline. The length of the CDR3 is 14 residues. V lost 3 bases and J lost 9; bases outside the gene matches: 4. The CDR3 here is CASSFVLAGGPQYF. CDR3 coding DNA: TGTGCCAGCAGTTTCGTACTAGCGGGAGGGCCCCAGTACTTC.

The chain carries TRBV9 and TRBJ2-7, with a tentative D call TRBD2 (6 bases). The CDR3 contains 13 residues. V lost 0 bases and J lost 6, with 10 bases in between. The germline gives CDR1 SGDLS, CDR2 YYNGEE. The DNA for the CDR3 is TGTGCCAGCAGCGTAGGGGACGGGAGCGAGCAGTACTTC. This translates into CASSVGDGSEQYF.

In the case of this clone: A much larger clone is a single base away; this may be a read error. The gene calls are TRBV3-1 (or the pseudogene TRBV3-2) and TRBJ2-2, with D possibly matching TRBD1 (6 bases). The CDR3 covers 13 residues. Trimming shortened V by 5 bases and J by 4 bases, and 8 bases separated the two germline ends. Germline CDR1 LGHDT, CDR2 YNNKEL (reference sequence). The CDR3 DNA follows: TGTGCCAGCAGCGAGACAGGCACCGGGGAGCTGTTTTTT. Protein: CASSETGTGELFF.

This clone showed up just a few times. This chain uses TRBV18 with TRBJ2-2, with 11 bases aligning to TRBD2. Germline CDR1 is KGHSH and CDR2 is LQKENI. The trim removed 1 base at V and 3 bases at J, leaving 13 bases unmatched. CDR3 length: 20 amino acids. The CDR3 DNA reads TGTGCCAGCTCACCACTGGTAAAGCTAGCGGGAGGCTCGGACACCGGGGAGCTGTTTTTT. It specifies CASSPLVKLAGGSDTGELFF.

This chain uses TRBV7-9 with TRBJ2-3, with 8 positions matching TRBD1. The CDR3 totals 16 residues. Germline-derived CDR1 and CDR2 are SEHNR and FQNEAQ (reference sequence). With V trimmed by 4 bases and J by 3 bases, 9 bases remained unmatched. The CDR3 coding sequence is TGTGCCAGCAGCTGGATCAGGGGGCGCTGGACAGATACGCAGTATTTT. The encoded protein is CASSWIRGRWTDTQYF.

The J gene is TRBJ2-3, the V gene TRBV5-5, with D possibly matching TRBD1 (5 bases). V was cut by 2 bases and J by 9 bases, with 7 bases left in between. Germline CDR1 and CDR2: SGHKS and YYEKEE (reference sequence). This CDR3 is 11 amino acids long. CDR3: CASSFGATQYF. In DNA form, the CDR3 reads TGTGCCAGCAGCTTTGGGGCAACGCAGTATTTT.

This chain connects TRBV28 to TRBJ2-7, with 7 bases aligning to TRBD2. J gave up 7 bases and V 3 bases, and 3 bases lay outside the gene matches. Germline CDR1 MDHEN, CDR2 SYDVKM. This CDR3 has 12 amino acids. In nucleotides, the CDR3 is TGTGCCAGCAGTTTGAGAGCGGGAGAGCAGTACTTC. Its protein product is CASSLRAGEQYF.

This chain links TRBV5-4 with TRBJ1-1; 7 bases match TRBD1. With 6 bases clipped from V and 0 bases from J, the junction kept 8 bases outside the gene matches. Germline V gene lookup returns CDR1 SGHNT and CDR2 YYREEE (reference sequence). The CDR3 covers 15 residues. Here the CDR3 DNA reads TGTGCCAGCAAAGTAGGGGGCCCCATGAACACTGAAGCTTTCTTT. It encodes CASKVGGPMNTEAFF.

This clone has just a few counts. This rearrangement joins TRBV5-4 to TRBJ1-2; weak D call: TRBD1 (5 bases). The germline V gene has CDR1 SGHNT and CDR2 YYREEE (reference sequence). Between the trimmed V and J ends, which lost 5 bases and 3 bases, there was a span of 17 bases. This CDR3 spans 15 amino acids. CDR3 DNA sequence: TGTGCCAGCAGGCCTGGGGCGGGAGGAGACTATGGCTACACCTTC. Translation: CASRPGAGGDYGYTF.

This clone appeared a single time. The chain has TRBV10-3 and TRBJ2-1; TRBD2 aligns across 12 bases. There are 16 residues in the CDR3. Germline V gives CDR1 ENHRY, CDR2 SYGVKD. The V segment lost 10 bases and the J segment 2 bases; nucleotides outside the gene matches: 9. Here the CDR3 reads CATWGLAGDTYNEQFF. The DNA of the CDR3 is TGTGCCACCTGGGGACTAGCGGGCGATACCTACAATGAGCAGTTCTTC.

This chain connects TRBV5-1 to TRBJ2-1, with a weak D call TRBD2 (5 bases). The CDR3 is 14 residues long. In germline, CDR1 is SGHRS, CDR2 YFSETQ. Trimming removed 5 bases at V and 8 bases at J, with 17 bases between. The chain's CDR3 is CASSSGWWRDEQFF. CDR3 DNA: TGCGCCAGCAGTTCGGGTTGGTGGCGGGATGAGCAGTTCTTC.

The chain uses TRBV24-1 and TRBJ1-1, with D maybe TRBD1 (5 bases). The CDR3 contains 12 residues. CDR1 is KGHDR and CDR2 is SFDVKD in the germline V gene. V was trimmed by 1 base and J by 8 bases, leaving 7 bases between them. The CDR3 protein is CATSDFGGEAFF. DNA for the CDR3: TGTGCCACCAGTGATTTTGGGGGGGAAGCTTTCTTT.

This sequence joins TRBV15 and TRBJ1-5, with D uncertain. The ends were cut back, 0 bases at V and 5 bases at J, with 26 bases in the middle. Germline CDR1 LNHNV, CDR2 YYDKDF (reference sequence). CDR3 size: 20 residues. Here the CDR3 DNA reads TGTGCCACCAGCAGAGATCCCCCGATCAAATCGGGAGTTGTTTATCAGCCCCAGCATTTT. Translation: CATSRDPPIKSGVVYQPQHF.

The DNA for the CDR3 is TGCGCCAGCAGCCAAGGGCAGGGGGCGCGAGGCACCGGGGAGCTGTTTTTT. Translation: CASSQGQGARGTGELFF. The V call is TRBV4-1, the J call TRBJ2-2; 8 bases are a match to TRBD1. Germline lookup yields CDR1 MGHRA and CDR2 YSYEKL. This CDR3 has 17 amino acids. With V trimmed by 1 base and J by 4 bases, 8 bases remained unmatched.

This clone was recorded only once. This rearrangement joins TRBV2 to TRBJ2-2; unclear D gene. The CDR3 spans 12 residues. Germline assignment: CDR1 SNHLY and CDR2 FYNNEI. The V and J ends lost 2 bases and 6 bases respectively, with 4 bases between them. In DNA form, the CDR3 reads TGTGCCAGCAGTGAAAACTCCGGGGAGCTGTTTTTT. It translates to CASSENSGELFF.

The V gene is TRBV5-1, the J gene TRBJ2-5; D might be TRBD1 (5 bases). V was clipped by 2 bases and J by 2 bases, with 10 bases between them. This CDR3 has 14 amino acids. Germline V gives CDR1 SGHRS, CDR2 YFSETQ. CDR3 nucleotides: TGCGCCAGCAGCTTTACGGCAGGGCAAGAGACCCAGTACTTC. This translates into CASSFTAGQETQYF.

The rearrangement uses TRBV27 and TRBJ1-1; TRBD1 matches at 8 bases. This CDR3 is built from 15 residues. Trimming took 2 bases from V and 4 from J; bases not matched to a gene: 6. Germline CDR1 MNHEY, CDR2 SMNVEV (reference sequence). CDR3 sequence (DNA): TGTGCCAGCAGTTTAAAAGGACAGGGATTCACTGAAGCTTTCTTT. It encodes CASSLKGQGFTEAFF.

The rearrangement joins TRBV2 to TRBJ2-7; TRBD2 matches 10 bases. CDR3 length: 14 residues. V dropped 4 bases and J dropped 4; count of bases not matched to a gene: 4. The germline V gene has CDR1 SNHLY and CDR2 FYNNEI. This CDR3 is CASSGAGGPYEQYF. CDR3 DNA sequence: TGTGCCAGCAGTGGAGCGGGAGGGCCTTACGAGCAGTACTTC.

The rearrangement joins TRBV9 to TRBJ2-2; D not resolved. Trimming left V 5 bases short and J 7 bases short, with 6 bases between. Looked up from germline, CDR1 is SGDLS and CDR2 is YYNGEE. CDR3 size: 11 residues. In DNA form, the CDR3 reads TGTGCCAGCAGTTCGGGCGGGGAGCTGTTTTTT. Translated, it gives CASSSGGELFF.

V usage is TRBV5-4 and J usage is TRBJ2-4, with 14 bases fitting TRBD2. There are 14 residues in the CDR3. Germline values: CDR1 SGHNT, CDR2 YYREEE (reference sequence). The V segment lost 7 bases and the J segment 7 bases; nucleotides outside the gene matches: 4. Here the CDR3 DNA reads TGTGCCAGCCGACTAGCGGGAGGGCCGAACATTCAGTACTTC. Residues: CASRLAGGPNIQYF.

This chain connects TRBV5-6 to TRBJ2-5, with D possibly TRBD1 on 6 matching bases. V was shortened by 0 bases and J by 2 bases, with 14 bases between the two germline ends. The CDR3 covers 16 residues. Germline V gene sequence: CDR1 SGHDT, CDR2 YYEEEE. The CDR3 nucleotides read TGTGCCAGCAGCTTGGTCCGGACAGCTACGCAAGAGACCCAGTACTTC. It is translated as CASSLVRTATQETQYF.

The rearrangement links TRBV5-1 to TRBJ2-5; a weak D match, TRBD2 (6 bases). CDR3 length: 17 amino acids. V was trimmed by 6 bases and J by 4 bases, leaving 25 bases between them. The germline CDR1 and CDR2 sequences are SGHRS and YFSETQ. DNA for the CDR3: TGCGCCAGCACCAACGTGGGGGGTCCCGCCATGGGAGAGACCCAGTACTTC. Amino acid sequence: CASTNVGGPAMGETQYF.

This rearrangement joins TRBV15 to TRBJ1-5; D perhaps matches TRBD1 (6 bases). Trimming cost V 3 bases and J 2 bases, with 14 bases left between them. From germline, CDR1 is LNHNV and CDR2 YYDKDF (reference sequence). The CDR3 spans 16 residues. CDR3 residues: CATSSESGAGNQPQHF. The CDR3 DNA follows: TGTGCCACCAGCAGCGAGTCAGGGGCGGGCAATCAGCCCCAGCATTTT.

The chain combines TRBV18 with TRBJ1-1; D unclear. CDR1 is KGHSH and CDR2 is LQKENI in the germline V gene. The CDR3 is 12 residues long. The germline V and J ends were trimmed by 6 bases and 3 bases, with 8 bases remaining between them. Here the CDR3 reads CASSQGDTEAFF. In DNA form, the CDR3 reads TGTGCCAGCTCGCAAGGAGACACTGAAGCTTTCTTT.

This clone was seen a single time. The chain recombines TRBV28 with TRBJ2-4, with 7 bases lining up with TRBD1. Germline values: CDR1 MDHEN, CDR2 SYDVKM. This CDR3 has 13 residues. Trimming removed 10 bases from V and 3 bases from J; junction bases left unmatched: 6. The CDR3 reads CATDRDSKNIQYF. The CDR3 nucleotides read TGTGCCACCGACCGGGACAGCAAAAACATTCAGTACTTC.